These 20 T cell receptor beta chains were all obtained from the same sample, sequenced in a study of blood T cell repertoires in COVID-19. Sequencing used immunoSEQ multiplex PCR; TCRdb keeps in-frame clones, though not all of them. This table has roughly 480,000 clones, roughly nine tenths appearing once. Sequenced: peripheral blood. These receptors were taken from a man younger than 35 with COVID-19, enrolled during active disease.

This sequence joins TRBV11-3 and TRBJ2-7; a possible D gene is TRBD2 (5 bases). From germline, CDR1 is SGHNT and CDR2 YENEEA. CDR3 size: 14 residues. Trimming took off 5 bases at V and 0 bases at J, with 11 bases between the two ends. The CDR3: CASSQRGPSYEQYF. CDR3 sequence (DNA): TGTGCCAGCAGCCAACGGGGTCCCTCCTACGAGCAGTACTTC.

In regard to this clone: Mismatch with germline at one junction end may stem from a read error. The chain is built from TRBV12-3 or TRBV12-4 and TRBJ1-1, with 7 bases aligning to TRBD1. The CDR3 contains 13 residues. The CDR3 sequence: CASSPPGQTLWPF. The DNA for the CDR3 is TGTGCCAGCAGCCCCCCGGGACAGACGCTCTGGCCTTTT.

This rearrangement joins TRBV5-1 to TRBJ1-4, with unresolved D. With 4 bases removed from V and 4 bases from J, the gap between germline ends came to 17 bases. Germline values: CDR1 SGHRS, CDR2 YFSETQ. The CDR3 sequence is 16 residues long. Written as DNA, the CDR3 is TGCGCCAGCAGCCCCGGAGGGCTGAGGGATAATGAAAAACTGTTTTTT. Protein sequence: CASSPGGLRDNEKLFF.

The chain joins TRBV6-6 to TRBJ2-3; TRBD2 aligns across 7 bases. V lost 6 bases, J lost 8 bases, and 14 bases stayed unmatched. The germline gives CDR1 MNHNY, CDR2 SVGAGI (reference sequence). The CDR3 contains 15 residues. CDR3 sequence (DNA): TGTGCCAGCAGGGGTGCAGCGGGGCCCCGAGGTACGCAGTATTTT. It codes for CASRGAAGPRGTQYF.

This CDR3 reads CASGTGNYEQYF. CDR3 sequence (DNA): TGTGCCTCCGGGACAGGGAACTACGAGCAGTACTTC. This chain connects TRBV30 to TRBJ2-7; TRBD1 matches 9 bases. The CDR3 spans 12 residues. Per the germline V gene, CDR1 is GTSNPN and CDR2 is SVGIG (reference sequence). The J segment lost 3 bases and the V segment lost 7 bases, leaving 4 bases of the junction unmatched.

This chain uses TRBV3-1 (or the pseudogene TRBV3-2) with TRBJ2-5; 9 bases agree with TRBD1. The germline V gene has CDR1 LGHDT and CDR2 YNNKEL (reference sequence). The CDR3 loop spans 18 amino acids. With V trimmed by 1 base and J by 5 bases, 14 bases remained unmatched. The CDR3 DNA is TGTGCCAGCAGCCAAGTCCATATGGGGACAGGGACCAGCGAGACCCAGTACTTC. Its translation: CASSQVHMGTGTSETQYF.

The CDR3 is CASSSMGLPVVDTQYF. CDR3 nucleotide sequence: TGTGCCAGCAGCTCCATGGGACTCCCCGTGGTGGATACGCAGTATTTT. The gene calls are TRBV7-9 and TRBJ2-3; TRBD2 is a possible D gene (6 bases). Looked up from germline, CDR1 is SEHNR and CDR2 is FQNEAQ (reference sequence). V lost 4 bases, J lost 6 bases, and 20 bases lay in between. The CDR3 is 16 amino acids.

The chain links TRBV13 to TRBJ2-7; D perhaps matches TRBD2 (5 bases). Trimming took off 1 base at V and 0 bases at J, with 7 bases between the two ends. The CDR3 is made up of 14 amino acids. Germline CDR1 PRHDT, CDR2 FYEKMQ (reference sequence). The CDR3 sequence is CASSLVGSSYEQYF. CDR3 DNA sequence: TGTGCCAGCAGCTTAGTTGGGAGCTCCTACGAGCAGTACTTC.

In its sample, this clone was seen once. The chain combines TRBV12-3 or TRBV12-4 with TRBJ2-1; D is unresolved. This CDR3 region has 13 residues. The germline V and J ends were trimmed by 4 bases and 7 bases, with 11 bases remaining between them. CDR3: CASSSPNHNEQFF. The CDR3 coding sequence is TGTGCCAGCAGTTCACCTAACCATAATGAGCAGTTCTTC.

The rearrangement joins TRBV6-5 to TRBJ2-1; TRBD2 matches 11 bases. The CDR3 length is 15 residues. The V gene end was trimmed by 4 bases and the J gene end by 5 bases; junction bases not matched to a gene: 4. Germline CDR1 is MNHEY and CDR2 is SVGAGI. In DNA, the CDR3 is TGTGCCAGCAGTTTTGGGACTAGCGGCCACAATGAGCAGTTCTTC. Translated, it gives CASSFGTSGHNEQFF.

V usage is TRBV4-1 and J usage is TRBJ1-2, with 7 bases aligning to TRBD1. The CDR3 is 14 amino acids. CDR1 is MGHRA and CDR2 is YSYEKL in the germline V gene. Trimming removed 0 bases from V and 4 bases from J; junction bases left unmatched: 2. The CDR3 loop reads CASSQDQGGYGYTF. CDR3 DNA: TGCGCCAGCAGCCAAGATCAGGGGGGCTATGGCTACACCTTC.

The J gene is TRBJ2-4, the V gene TRBV2; 7 nucleotides align to TRBD1. CDR1 SNHLY and CDR2 FYNNEI come from the germline V gene. The CDR3 has 12 amino acids. The junction had 2 bases not matched to a gene; V was cut back by 6 bases and J by 6 bases. CDR3 sequence (DNA): TGTGCCAGCAGGGGGGACAGAAACATTCAGTACTTC. This codes for CASRGDRNIQYF.

This sequence joins TRBV5-1 and TRBJ1-2, with D maybe TRBD1 (6 bases). This CDR3 comprises 14 residues. V was clipped by 2 bases and J by 8 bases, with 16 bases between them. From germline, CDR1 is SGHRS and CDR2 YFSETQ. The CDR3 DNA reads as TGCGCCAGCAGCTTTGGACAGACATCGGAAGGCTACACCTTC. Protein: CASSFGQTSEGYTF.

The V and J genes are TRBV6-5 and TRBJ1-6, with 7 bases lining up with TRBD1. Per the germline V gene, CDR1 is MNHEY and CDR2 is SVGAGI. The CDR3 extends over 13 amino acids. V gave up 9 bases and J gave up 7 bases; unmatched junction bases: 6. The CDR3 reads CASSTGWNSPLHF. The CDR3 nucleotides read TGTGCCAGTTCGACAGGGTGGAATTCACCCCTCCACTTT.

The V gene is TRBV5-6, the J gene TRBJ2-7; D is possibly TRBD2 (6 bases). Per germline, CDR1 SGHDT and CDR2 YYEEEE. CDR3 length equals 13 residues. V lost 3 bases and J lost 1, with 8 bases in between. This chain's CDR3 is CASSSGGSYEQYF. The CDR3 bases are TGTGCCAGCAGCTCCGGAGGGTCCTACGAGCAGTACTTC.

The chain carries TRBV7-8 and TRBJ2-7; a weak D match, TRBD2 (5 bases). V lost 5 bases and J 2 bases, leaving 13 bases between the germline ends. Germline CDR1 SGHVS, CDR2 FQNEAQ. The CDR3 has 14 amino acids. The CDR3 coding sequence is TGTGCCAGCAGCCCTCCGCGGGCTCCCTACGAGCAGTACTTC. It is translated as CASSPPRAPYEQYF.

The chain employs TRBV29-1 and TRBJ2-3; TRBD2 might be the D (5 bases). Between the trimmed V and J ends, which lost 0 bases and 6 bases, there was a span of 10 bases. CDR1 SQVTM and CDR2 ANQGSEA come from the germline V gene. The CDR3 is 13 residues long. Here the CDR3 reads CSVEDEGFDTQYF. The CDR3 bases are TGCAGCGTTGAAGATGAGGGTTTTGATACGCAGTATTTT.

The chain recombines TRBV2 with TRBJ2-1; TRBD2 matches 11 bases. V gave up 4 bases and J gave up 2 bases; unmatched junction bases: 1. Looked up from germline, CDR1 is SNHLY and CDR2 is FYNNEI. The CDR3 totals 15 residues. For the CDR3, the DNA is TGTGCCAGCAGTGTGGGACTAGCGGCCTACAATGAGCAGTTCTTC. Translation: CASSVGLAAYNEQFF.

As for this clone: Within the sample, other DNA sequences also encode this same CDR3. The gene calls are TRBV2 and TRBJ2-3, with D unclear. Trimming took 3 bases from V and 5 from J, leaving 6 bases between them. The CDR3 totals 12 residues. In germline, CDR1 is SNHLY, CDR2 FYNNEI. CDR3 nucleotide sequence: TGTGCCAGCAGTGATCGGGTAGATACGCAGTATTTT. Residues: CASSDRVDTQYF.

The V and J genes are TRBV2 and TRBJ1-1; no firm D call. The CDR3 is 13 amino acids. V was trimmed by 0 bases and J by 10 bases, leaving 12 bases between them. The V gene's germline CDR1 is SNHLY and CDR2 FYNNEI. In DNA form, the CDR3 reads TGTGCCAGCAGTGAAGCGCGTGAGGATCCAGCTTTCTTT. Translating gives CASSEAREDPAFF.